The 4 T cell receptor beta chains below all came from one sample that was sequenced in a study of PD-1 blockade in classical Hodgkin lymphoma. Brentuximab vedotin exposure varied among the patients, all of whom had relapsed after autologous stem cell transplantation. The protocol was immunoSEQ multiplex PCR, while the TCRdb copy is restricted to in-frame clones and leaves out a portion. The sample includes fewer than 15,000 clones, roughly 78% of them seen just once. The sample in question was peripheral blood mononuclear cells (PBMCs), obtained at baseline. These TCRs come from a human donor with classical Hodgkin lymphoma.

The chain combines TRBV7-9 with TRBJ2-7; D uncertain. The CDR3 has 15 residues. CDR1 is SEHNR and CDR2 is FQNEAQ in the germline V gene (reference sequence). The V end lost 1 base, the J end lost 5 bases, and 15 bases lay between the germline ends. CDR3 residues: CASSLGAIKVNEQYF. As DNA, the CDR3 is TGTGCCAGCAGCTTAGGGGCCATCAAGGTCAACGAGCAGTACTTC.

The rearrangement joins TRBV6-5 to TRBJ2-7, with a possible D match to TRBD2 (5 bases). The germline CDR1 and CDR2 sequences are MNHEY and SVGAGI. Trimming took 2 bases from V and 2 from J, leaving 16 bases between them. This CDR3 has 16 amino acids. In DNA, the CDR3 is TGTGCCAGCAGTTACAACGGAGACGGGGTACCCTACGAGCAGTACTTC. This codes for CASSYNGDGVPYEQYF.

The rearrangement links TRBV7-9 to TRBJ2-7; a possible D gene is TRBD2 (7 bases). CDR1 SEHNR and CDR2 FQNEAQ come from the germline V gene (reference sequence). The CDR3 covers 14 residues. V lost 5 bases to trimming and J lost 6 bases, with 17 bases between them. The CDR3, as DNA: TGTGCCAGCAGCCTAAGGGGGGGTATTGCCGAGCAGTACTTC. It encodes CASSLRGGIAEQYF.

The rearrangement uses TRBV10-3 and TRBJ1-5, with TRBD1 matching over 11 bases. CDR1 is ENHRY and CDR2 is SYGVKD in the germline V gene. Trimming cost V 2 bases and J 0 bases; bases outside gene matches: 18. This CDR3 contains 22 residues. The CDR3 region is CAISEPDWTGGSGGFSNQPQHF. CDR3 coding DNA: TGTGCCATCAGTGAGCCGGATTGGACAGGGGGCTCGGGTGGGTTTAGCAATCAGCCCCAGCATTTT.